This TCR beta chain emerged from a study of cytotoxic CD8 clonotypes in ibrutinib-treated CLL. Study at large: Response samples followed a median 12 months of treatment, range 6 to 36.

Points from the study as a whole: Clonality increased with ibrutinib response but returned toward baseline at progression.

Note on this clone: The antigen is undetermined.

The intended depth for sequencing was 1 in 200,000 to 1 in 1 million T cells. Using immunoSEQ multiplex PCR, the repertoire was profiled, and TCRdb retains in-frame clones only, with some absent. This sample yields tens of thousands of clones, of which roughly 86% are seen a single time; 5.4% belongs to the top ten. Frozen-stored PBMCs produced 1.5 to 2 micrograms of genomic DNA for TCR beta libraries. Germline CDR1 reads MNHEY; CDR2 reads SMNVEV (reference sequence). J lost 4 bases, V lost 2 bases, and 8 bases had no gene match. CDR3 size: 15 residues. The chain carries TRBV27 and TRBJ2-7; 7 bases agree with TRBD2. Specimen: PBMCs, collected before ibrutinib treatment. The receptor was derived from a human donor with chronic lymphocytic leukemia. CDR3 sequence reads: CASSLNWRGIYEQYF. The CDR3 DNA is TGTGCCAGCAGTTTAAACTGGCGGGGGATTTACGAGCAGTACTTC.